These 21 T cell receptor beta chains were all obtained from the same sample, sequenced in a study of shared clonotypes between healthy human individuals. Assay: immunoSEQ multiplex PCR; the TCRdb copy retains only in-frame clones and omits some. The top ten clones hold 0.89% of a sample with about 1.1 million clones, roughly 80% of them seen once. Input material: memory CD4+ T cells from PBMCs. Stated subset: CD45RA-negative fraction. The receptors here all came from a man between 18 and 35 years old in good health. Some clones in this sample may be carry-over from other donors' samples.

This chain uses TRBV10-3 with TRBJ2-7, with TRBD2 matching 13 bases. CDR1 ENHRY and CDR2 SYGVKD come from the germline V gene. The V and J ends lost 0 bases and 4 bases, in that order; junction bases with no gene match: 18. The CDR3 sequence is 21 residues long. As DNA, the CDR3 is TGTGCCATCAGTGAGTCACCCAACCCATTCAGAGGGACTAGCGGGATTTACGAGCAGTACTTC. Translation gives CAISESPNPFRGTSGIYEQYF.

This clone was seen a handful of times. The chain is built from TRBV5-1 and TRBJ1-2, with no clear D. Trimming stripped 4 bases from V and 0 bases from J, with 7 bases between. CDR1 is SGHRS, CDR2 YFSETQ, per germline. CDR3 length: 13 amino acids. Written as DNA, the CDR3 is TGCGCCAGCAGCGCAACATCTAACTATGGCTACACCTTC. This codes for CASSATSNYGYTF.

This chain links TRBV27 with TRBJ1-5; tentatively, D is TRBD1 (5 bases). The CDR3 is made up of 16 amino acids. V lost 3 bases and J lost 6, with 18 bases in between. Germline CDR1 is MNHEY and CDR2 is SMNVEV (reference sequence). CDR3 nucleotide sequence: TGTGCCAGCAGTTTCCTCGGGGCAGGGAAGGGTCAGCCCCAGCATTTT. Translating gives CASSFLGAGKGQPQHF.

This clone was observed a single time. The chain joins TRBV29-1 to TRBJ2-1; unclear D gene. The ends were cut back, 0 bases at V and 0 bases at J, with 12 bases in the middle. The CDR3 runs 16 residues. Germline loops: CDR1 SQVTM, CDR2 ANQGSEA. The CDR3 sequence is CSVEDNSASSYNEQFF. In DNA, the CDR3 is TGCAGCGTTGAAGATAATTCTGCAAGCTCCTACAATGAGCAGTTCTTC.

V and J are TRBV7-9 and TRBJ1-2; D remains unclear. In germline, CDR1 is SEHNR, CDR2 FQNEAQ (reference sequence). The CDR3 totals 12 residues. With 1 base removed from V and 10 bases from J, the gap between germline ends came to 10 bases. The CDR3 spells CASSLVVGHYTF. The DNA for the CDR3 is TGTGCCAGCAGCTTAGTAGTGGGCCACTACACCTTC.

This clone came up a few times. Other DNA sequences from this sample encode an identical CDR3 as well. The V and J genes are TRBV18 and TRBJ1-1; D is uncertain. Germline V gene lookup returns CDR1 KGHSH and CDR2 LQKENI. CDR3 length equals 13 residues. The V gene lost 6 bases and the J gene lost 1 base, with 9 bases spanning the gap. The chain's CDR3 is CASSQQRNTEAFF. DNA of the CDR3: TGTGCCAGCTCCCAACAACGGAACACTGAAGCTTTCTTT.

The chain combines TRBV29-1 with TRBJ2-3; 7 bases are a match to TRBD1. Unmatched junction bases numbered 9, after V lost 7 bases and J lost 2 bases. Germline CDR1 reads SQVTM; CDR2 reads ANQGSEA. CDR3 length: 14 amino acids. CDR3 nucleotide sequence: TGCAGCGGGGGGACAGCTCTACCCACAGATACGCAGTATTTT. It is translated as CSGGTALPTDTQYF.

This clone was detected only a few times. Additional DNA sequences in this sample encode the identical CDR3. The J gene is TRBJ2-7, the V gene TRBV5-1; TRBD2 matches 7 bases. CDR3 size: 15 residues. With 2 bases clipped from V and 0 bases from J, the junction kept 5 bases outside the gene matches. Germline-derived CDR1 and CDR2 are SGHRS and YFSETQ. This chain's CDR3 is CASSFSGGSSYEQYF. The CDR3 nucleotides read TGCGCCAGCAGCTTCTCCGGGGGGAGCTCCTACGAGCAGTACTTC.

As regards this clone: Other nucleotide sequences from this sample produce the same CDR3. This chain joins TRBV28 and TRBJ1-4, with D hard to call. This CDR3 is 11 amino acids long. Germline assignment: CDR1 MDHEN and CDR2 SYDVKM. Deletions cut 3 bases from V and 7 bases from J, with 3 bases between. CDR3 region: CASSLTEKLFF. The CDR3 DNA follows: TGTGCCAGCAGTTTGACTGAAAAACTGTTTTTT.

This clone has just a few counts. The chain carries TRBV27 and TRBJ2-7; 7 positions agree with TRBD1. The germline CDR1 and CDR2 sequences are MNHEY and SMNVEV (reference sequence). This CDR3 spans 13 amino acids. Trimming cost V 8 bases and J 2 bases; bases outside gene matches: 6. CDR3 bases: TGTGCCAGCCAACAGGGGCTTACCTACGAGCAGTACTTC. This sequence encodes CASQQGLTYEQYF.

This clone was detected a few times. The rearrangement joins TRBV18 to TRBJ1-1; 9 nucleotides line up with TRBD1. The CDR3 has 16 residues. Germline V gene lookup returns CDR1 KGHSH and CDR2 LQKENI. V was clipped by 3 bases and J by 1 base; unmatched bases: 6. The CDR3 here is CASSPAAGQGNTEAFF. CDR3 DNA sequence: TGTGCCAGCTCACCCGCCGCGGGACAGGGGAACACTGAAGCTTTCTTT. The full variable domain, completed using reference TRBV18 and TRBJ1-1, is NAGVMQNPRHLVRRRGQEARLRCSPMKGHSHVYWYRQLPEEGLKFMVYLQKENIIDESGMPKERFSAEFPKEGPSILRIQQVVRGDSAAYFCASSPAAGQGNTEAFFGQGTRLTVV.

This clone was observed a handful of times. The CDR3 sequence: CASASSAADTQYF. As DNA, the CDR3 is TGTGCTAGTGCCTCATCGGCGGCAGATACGCAGTATTTT. The chain carries TRBV12-5 and TRBJ2-3, with D hard to call. CDR1 is LGHNT and CDR2 is FRNRAP in the germline V gene. V lost 7 bases, J lost 4 bases, and 12 bases lay in between. The CDR3 runs to 13 residues.

The chain couples TRBV6-5 to TRBJ2-7; 8 bases align to TRBD2. Germline loops: CDR1 MNHEY, CDR2 SVGAGI. With V trimmed by 6 bases and J by 4 bases, 11 bases remained unmatched. This CDR3 contains 15 residues. CDR3 DNA: TGTGCCAGCAGGCCCCAAAACCGGGAGGGTTACGAGCAGTACTTC. Protein product: CASRPQNREGYEQYF.

This chain uses TRBV6-7 with TRBJ1-4, with D uncertain. TRBV6-7 is reported as an ORF; its role is uncertain. The V end was cut by 11 bases, the J end by 7 bases, with 11 bases between. The CDR3 contains 11 residues. Here the CDR3 DNA reads TGTGCCGGAGGGAACGGTGAAAAACTGTTTTTT. Translated, it gives CAGGNGEKLFF.

This clone appeared once. The rearrangement links TRBV4-2 to TRBJ2-7, with D unclear. The CDR3 runs 14 residues. Deletions cut 3 bases from V and 9 bases from J, with 18 bases between. Germline-derived CDR1 and CDR2 are LGHNA and YNFKEQ. The CDR3 DNA is TGTGCCAGCAGCCAGGTTGGGTCCACCTCCTCGCAGTACTTC. This encodes CASSQVGSTSSQYF.

The count of this clone is one. The CDR3 reads CASSLLPSGSGTGELFF. For the CDR3, the DNA is TGTGCCAGCAGCTTACTCCCTAGCGGGAGTGGTACCGGGGAGCTGTTTTTT. The chain combines TRBV7-7 with TRBJ2-2; 10 nucleotides agree with TRBD2. Losses at the gene ends were 2 bases for V and 5 bases for J; bases not matched to a gene: 8. Germline V gene lookup returns CDR1 SSHAT and CDR2 FNYEAQ (reference sequence). CDR3 length: 17 amino acids.

The gene calls are TRBV27 and TRBJ1-5, with 9 positions matching TRBD1. CDR3 length equals 15 residues. The germline CDR1 and CDR2 sequences are MNHEY and SMNVEV (reference sequence). With V trimmed by 5 bases and J by 6 bases, 8 bases remained unmatched. As DNA, the CDR3 is TGTGCCAGCAGTGCCCGGACAGGGGACTTTCAGCCCCAGCATTTT. Amino acid sequence: CASSARTGDFQPQHF.

The rearrangement joins TRBV4-1 to TRBJ2-2; D may be TRBD2 (6 bases). Trimming took 4 bases from V and 6 from J, leaving 12 bases between them. CDR1 and CDR2 (germline): MGHRA, YSYEKL. The CDR3 has 14 amino acids. The CDR3 loop is CASSPQEGAGELFF. The CDR3 nucleotides are TGCGCCAGCAGCCCCCAGGAGGGCGCCGGGGAGCTGTTTTTT.

This clone was observed a few times. This chain uses TRBV5-1 with TRBJ1-5; 7 nucleotides match TRBD1. CDR3 length: 15 residues. Germline V gives CDR1 SGHRS, CDR2 YFSETQ. Trimming removed 0 bases from V and 6 bases from J; junction bases left unmatched: 6. The CDR3 nucleotides are TGCGCCAGCAGCTTGGACGGGACAGTTGGTCAGCCCCAGCATTTT. Translation gives CASSLDGTVGQPQHF.

This chain joins TRBV2 and TRBJ2-1; TRBD1 might be the D (6 bases). Germline V gene data show CDR1 as SNHLY and CDR2 as FYNNEI. V was clipped by 5 bases and J by 4 bases, with 15 bases between them. This CDR3 is 15 amino acids long. This CDR3 reads CASSNTGTIYNEQFF. The CDR3, as DNA: TGTGCCAGCAGTAATACCGGGACAATTTACAATGAGCAGTTCTTC.

This clone was picked up a small number of times. The V gene is TRBV15, the J gene TRBJ1-5; D is unresolved. Trimming left V 8 bases short and J 3 bases short, with 8 bases between. This CDR3 comprises 12 residues. CDR1 is LNHNV and CDR2 is YYDKDF in the germline V gene (reference sequence). This CDR3 is CATGRPNQPQHF. CDR3 nucleotide sequence: TGTGCCACCGGGAGGCCCAATCAGCCCCAGCATTTT.